The rows below give T cell receptor beta chains drawn from one sample of a study of shared clonotypes between healthy human individuals. The assay was immunoSEQ multiplex PCR, and TCRdb's table has in-frame clones only and misses some. The table lists approximately 1.1 million clones, approximately 78% of them singletons, with around 0.47% in the top ten. Sequencing was carried out using memory CD4+ T cells from PBMCs. All receptors come from a man aged 18 to 29 in good health. Some clones in this sample may be carry-over from other donors' samples. CDR3s include the opening cysteine and the closing phenylalanine or tryptophan. A D gene is named only where the DNA matches it firmly. The size entry is marked missing in some rows and otherwise reads once, few, many or a size class.

>TRBV2|TRBJ2-7|-|-
CASSEPGNYEQYF
>TRBV10-3|TRBJ2-5|-|TRBD1
CAISESRTGETQYF
>TRBV28|TRBJ2-4|-|-
CASSPRFQHGIQYF
>TRBV28|TRBJ1-2|-|-
CASSSREGYTF
>TRBV5-1|TRBJ2-3|-|-
CASSLSGGTDTQYF
>TRBV30|TRBJ1-1|few|TRBD1
CAWNKAGGTEAFF
>TRBV9|TRBJ1-2|-|-
CASSVIGAGYTF
>TRBV6-6|TRBJ2-7|-|TRBD2
CASSSPGLAGYEQYF
>TRBV4-2|TRBJ1-1|once|TRBD1
CASSREAATGVAEAFF
>TRBV30|TRBJ1-2|-|-
CAWSRPPEGGYTF
>TRBV28|TRBJ2-4|-|-
CASNSGGAKNIQYF
>TRBV6-5|TRBJ1-2|-|TRBD1
CASSSPGGAGGYTF
>TRBV7-2|TRBJ2-2|once|TRBD2
CASSLLVSGSRRELFF
>TRBV27|TRBJ2-6|few|-
CASSLRFGRAGANVLTF
>TRBV28|TRBJ1-6|-|-
CASTGLYSPLHF
>TRBV4-3|TRBJ1-5|-|-
CASSQDLSLDRPQHF
>TRBV7-2|TRBJ1-2|once|-
CASSPPGNYGYTF
>TRBV28|TRBJ1-5|many|-
CASREGGFNQPQHF
>TRBV4-2|TRBJ1-1|few|-
CASSLPMNTEAFF
>TRBV12-5|TRBJ2-5|-|-
CASGAGYQETQYF
>TRBV7-3|TRBJ2-2|-|-
CASRPGGSGNTGELFF
>TRBV25-1|TRBJ2-3|-|-
CASSELSGRDTQYF
>TRBV5-1|TRBJ2-2|once|-
CASSLFLGEAGELFF
>TRBV28|TRBJ2-2|-|-
CASLAGGLYTGELFF
>TRBV13|TRBJ2-7|-|TRBD2
CASSLTREGTYEQYF
>TRBV19|TRBJ2-5|-|TRBD1
CASSIGSTGGKETQYF
>TRBV6-1|TRBJ1-2|-|-
CASSDTLFSAMYGYTF
>TRBV5-1|TRBJ2-7|once|-
CASSLTGPYEQYF
>TRBV28|TRBJ1-2|-|-
CASSPAGGGRLGYGYTF
>TRBV11-2|TRBJ1-2|-|-
CASSLETFGYTF
>TRBV28|TRBJ1-2|few|TRBD1
CASSAGTGNYGYTF
>TRBV5-1|TRBJ2-1|-|-
CASRANLGSYNEQFF
>TRBV28|TRBJ1-1|once|-
CATHWYGSNTEAFF
>TRBV11-1|TRBJ1-2|-|-
CASSPGPRGGYTF
>TRBV23-1|TRBJ1-4|-|-
CATETTTNEKLFF
>TRBV19|TRBJ2-7|-|TRBD2
CASSTLAGVYEQYF
>TRBV4-2|TRBJ1-3|-|TRBD1
CASSPHLGTGDTSGNTIYF
>TRBV5-1|TRBJ2-7|-|-
CASSLAGTPTYEQYF
>TRBV28|TRBJ2-3|-|TRBD1
CASSGRGQGVDTQYF
>TRBV18|TRBJ1-2|-|-
CASSLQQAGDYGYTF
>TRBV6-5|TRBJ1-4|-|-
CASKQGGNEKLFF
>TRBV27|TRBJ2-3|-|TRBD2
CASSLSGGGPPDTQYF
>TRBV28|TRBJ1-2|-|-
CASRSSPQDLSYTF
>TRBV21-1|TRBJ2-7|-|-
CASSKERLAREQYF
>TRBV5-1|TRBJ1-1|-|-
CASSPEGGMNTEAFF
>TRBV5-1|TRBJ2-7|-|TRBD1
CASSLAPAGGYEQYF
>TRBV2|TRBJ2-7|few|-
CASRLTYEQYF
>TRBV5-1|TRBJ1-2|-|-
CASSLVSGYGYTF
>TRBV11-3|TRBJ2-7|-|TRBD1
CASSRGQGYEQYF
>TRBV7-8|TRBJ1-2|-|TRBD1
CASSARDSYGYTF
>TRBV18|TRBJ1-1|-|-
CASSPSPAMNTEAFF
>TRBV7-2|TRBJ2-1|-|TRBD2
CASSFGTNNEQFF
>TRBV27|TRBJ2-5|-|-
CASSPAHYGTQYF
>TRBV10-3|TRBJ2-5|-|TRBD2
CAISGSPAGHQETQYF
>TRBV5-6|TRBJ1-4|many|TRBD1
CASSSTGATNEKLFF
>TRBV5-1|TRBJ1-2|-|TRBD1
CASSPTGTGVYGYTF
>TRBV5-1|TRBJ2-1|few|TRBD2
CASSPSGTDYNEQFF
>TRBV27|TRBJ1-2|-|TRBD1
CASRPGQGAAGYTF
>TRBV5-8|TRBJ1-1|-|-
CASSLAQSNTEAFF